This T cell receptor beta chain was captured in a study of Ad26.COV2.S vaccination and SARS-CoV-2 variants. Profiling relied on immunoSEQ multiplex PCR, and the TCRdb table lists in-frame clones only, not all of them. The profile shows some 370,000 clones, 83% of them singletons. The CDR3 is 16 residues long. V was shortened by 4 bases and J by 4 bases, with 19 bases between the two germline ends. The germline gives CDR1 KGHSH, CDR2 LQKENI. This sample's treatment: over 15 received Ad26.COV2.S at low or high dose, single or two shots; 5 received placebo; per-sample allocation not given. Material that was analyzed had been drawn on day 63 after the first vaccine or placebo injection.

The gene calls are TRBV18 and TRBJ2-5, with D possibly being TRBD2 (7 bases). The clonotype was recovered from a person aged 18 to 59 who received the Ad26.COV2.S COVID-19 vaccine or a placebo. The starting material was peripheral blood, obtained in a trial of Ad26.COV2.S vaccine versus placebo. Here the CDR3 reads CASSRLDGGRGETQYF. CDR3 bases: TGTGCCAGCTCACGACTCGACGGGGGGCGCGGAGAGACCCAGTACTTC.